This T cell receptor beta chain was observed in a study of neoadjuvant nivolumab and ipilimumab in lung cancer (dated by TCRdb to 2020 to 2022). Study-wide context: Nivolumab was administered intravenously at 3 mg/kg on days 1, 15 and 29, and in the combination arm ipilimumab 1 mg/kg was added on day 1 only. For each study arm, the primary endpoint of the trial was the rate of major pathologic response (MPR) in the intention-to-treat population. In the trial, 44 patients with operable NSCLC were treated, of whom approximately 23 were randomized to nivolumab monotherapy and 21 to nivolumab plus ipilimumab. The study compared TCR repertoires in pretherapy (baseline) peripheral blood with TCR repertoires in tumors resected at surgery following neoadjuvant immune checkpoint blockade. Matched pretherapy and resected tumor pairs were analyzed for seven patients: four treated with nivolumab and three with nivolumab plus ipilimumab.

The library came from the immunoSEQ multiplex PCR assay. Per the original workflow: Repertoires were summarized in terms of richness and clonality, and significantly expanded and contracted clones between pre- and post-therapy samples were identified. This immuneACCESS table, as held by TCRdb, lists in-frame sequences with V and J called but not all clones. Of the missing ones, under half trace to an unresolved V gene in checked studies; the others have no known cause. The V and J calls and clone size are taken from that table; D and trimming were inferred from the DNA. Recorded for this sample are 1,500 or so clones; approximately 80% of them occurred a single time. The leading ten clones occupy just over 2.5% of the sample. Points the paper makes about the study in general: From pretherapy to surgery, tumor T-cell richness and clonality increased in three of three dual-therapy tumors but in only two of four nivolumab-treated tumors. Pretherapy blood TCR richness correlated positively with richness in tumors resected after neoadjuvant therapy (Spearman R ≈ 0.86). No significant correlation was found between TCR clonality and pathologic tumor regression, and only a single major-pathologic-response sample was available for the analysis of TCR clonality versus pathologic tumor regression. TCR richness and clonality were greater in resected tumors than in tumor-adjacent uninvolved lung, and increases were seen in more dual-therapy-treated tumors. TCR sequencing was performed in a small number of samples.

The sample's time point, from its label and the paper: pretherapy, before neoadjuvant immune checkpoint inhibitors. Samples came from the phase 2 randomized NEOSTAR trial, which tested neoadjuvant nivolumab or nivolumab plus ipilimumab followed by surgery in operable NSCLC. About this clone itself: Its specific antigen is unknown. The sample holds no much larger clone one base away, and base qualities are not on file.

The germline V gene (reference sequence) supplies CDR1 MNHNY and CDR2 SVGAGI. Inclusive of the bounding cysteine and phenylalanine, the CDR3 is 15 residues long. Left in the record is the CDR3 DNA by itself, 45 bases read in frame from the first base. Trimming removed 1 base from V and 4 bases from J; the gene matches leave 2 bases unexplained. Rearrangement joined TRBV6-6 to TRBJ1-5, and 9 bases in between align with TRBD1. The clonotype originates from an adult with non-small cell lung cancer. The source was tumor tissue, collected before neoadjuvant nivolumab, alone or with ipilimumab. The nucleotide sequence reads as follows: TGTGCCAGCAGTTACTTTGGGACAGGGAATCAGCCCCAGCATTTT. It specifies CASSYFGTGNQPQHF.